The rows below give T cell receptor beta chains drawn from one sample of a study of identical twins. MiXCR, applied by TCRdb to the 5' RACE reads, yields one record per CDR3 protein. The table includes 1.5 million to 2 million distinct CDR3 sequences, around 29% detected once. Material: cord blood. All receptors come from a newborn girl in good health. CDR3s include the opening cysteine and the closing phenylalanine or tryptophan. Each record gives: J gene, D gene, V gene, clone size, CDR3 DNA, CDR3 protein. The D gene is left open where the match is weak. Rows may omit the clone size; those that give it use once, few, many or a size class.

TRBJ1-6 TRBD1 TRBV20-1 . TGCAGTGCTAGACCCAACAGGGGCGGCTATAATTCACCCCTCCACTTT CSARPNRGGYNSPLHF
TRBJ2-1 TRBD2 TRBV27 . TGTGCCAGCAGCCTTCTTAGCGGGAGGCCCTACAATGAGCAGTTCTTC CASSLLSGRPYNEQFF
TRBJ2-4 . TRBV2 . TGTGCCAGCGGGTCAGGGCCGCACATTCAGTACTTC CASGSGPHIQYF
TRBJ2-7 . TRBV7-2 . TGTGCCAGCAGCCGATCGGGGAGCTGGCTTTACGAGCAGTACTTC CASSRSGSWLYEQYF
TRBJ2-5 . TRBV7-6 . TGTGCCAGCAGCCCCTCGTCTCACCAAGAGACCCAGTACTTC CASSPSSHQETQYF
TRBJ2-2 TRBD2 TRBV20-1 . TGCAGTGCTAGAGAGGCGAGACTAGCGCGCGGGGAGCTGTTTTTT CSAREARLARGELFF
TRBJ2-1 . TRBV7-2 . TGTGCCAGCAGCTTATCGACAGACGAGCAGTTCTTC CASSLSTDEQFF
TRBJ1-6 . TRBV5-1 . TGCGCCAGCAGCTTGGGGGCTCAGGGGAATTCACCCCTCCACTTT CASSLGAQGNSPLHF
TRBJ2-7 TRBD1 TRBV6-5 . TGTGCCAGCAGTTCCTCTGGGACAGTTCGCTCCTACGAGCAGTACTTC CASSSSGTVRSYEQYF
TRBJ1-4 TRBD1 TRBV7-9 . TGTGCCAGCAGCCTCGACCGTCCCGGGACAGGGAATGAAAAACTGTTTTTT CASSLDRPGTGNEKLFF
TRBJ1-2 TRBD1 TRBV2 . TGTGCCAGCAGTGGGGACAGGCCCTATGGCTACACCTTC CASSGDRPYGYTF
TRBJ1-1 TRBD1 TRBV12-3/TRBV12-4 few TGTGCCAGCAGTTTAGACACAGGGGTCACTGAAGCTTTCTTT CASSLDTGVTEAFF
TRBJ1-2 TRBD1 TRBV30 . TGTGCCTGGAGTAGGGAGGACAGGGACAGCTACACCTTC CAWSREDRDSYTF
TRBJ1-2 TRBD1 TRBV20-1 . TGCAGTGCCCTGGACAGGGGAAACTATGGCTACACCTTC CSALDRGNYGYTF
TRBJ1-1 . TRBV6-6 . TGTGCCAGCAGTTACGGGGAACCTGAAGCTTTCTTT CASSYGEPEAFF
TRBJ2-2 TRBD1 TRBV6-1 . TGTGCCAGCAGGATAGACAGGGCCACCGGGGAGCTGTTTTTT CASRIDRATGELFF
TRBJ2-7 . TRBV7-8 . TGTGCCAGCAGCTTAGCGAGGGACACCAGCTCCTACGAGCAGTACTTC CASSLARDTSSYEQYF
TRBJ1-2 TRBD1 TRBV10-3 once TGTGCCATCAGCATCGACAGGGGGAAAGGCGGCTACACCTTC CAISIDRGKGGYTF
TRBJ2-7 TRBD2 TRBV7-2 . TGTGCCAGCAGCTTACGGACCTTGACTAGCGGGAGCTACGAGCAGTACTTC CASSLRTLTSGSYEQYF
TRBJ1-2 . TRBV11-2 . TGTGCCAGCAGCTTAAGGGTGGGAACCCCTAACTATGGCTACACCTTC CASSLRVGTPNYGYTF
TRBJ2-6 TRBD1 TRBV6-6 . TGTGCCAGCAGTATCAGACAGGGGAGTGGAGGGGCCAACGTCCTGACTTTC CASSIRQGSGGANVLTF
TRBJ2-7 . TRBV12-3/TRBV12-4 few TGTGCCAGCAGGGCCGGGGCCCTCTCCTACGAGCAGTACTTC CASRAGALSYEQYF
TRBJ2-5 . TRBV28 many TGTGCCAGCAGTCCCAGAGAGTTGACCCAGTACTTC CASSPRELTQYF
TRBJ2-7 . TRBV20-1 few TGCAGTGTAGCCAACGCAGGATATCCCTACGAGCAGTACTTC CSVANAGYPYEQYF
TRBJ1-1 . TRBV29-1 . TGCAGCGTCACAACCTCGTTTGAAGCTTTCTTT CSVTTSFEAFF
TRBJ2-2 . TRBV20-1 . TGCAGTGCCGCGTATGGCCCCGGGGAGCTGTTTTTT CSAAYGPGELFF
TRBJ1-2 . TRBV20-1 . TGCAGCTCGATCGGGGGGCGCCCCTATGGCTACACCTTC CSSIGGRPYGYTF
TRBJ2-7 TRBD2 TRBV5-1 . TGCGCCAGCAGCTTGGGACTAGCGGGGGTTCTACTCGAGCAGTACTTC CASSLGLAGVLLEQYF
TRBJ2-5 . TRBV6-6 few TGTGCCAGCAGTGAGGGATCTAGCCCGGGGATAGAGACCCAGTACTTC CASSEGSSPGIETQYF
TRBJ2-1 . TRBV4-1 . TGCGCCAGCAGCCAAGGACGCTTCTCCTACAATGAGCAGTTCTTC CASSQGRFSYNEQFF
TRBJ2-5 . TRBV5-1 . TGCGCCAGCAGCATCCTGTGGGCATACCAAGAGACCCAGTACTTC CASSILWAYQETQYF
TRBJ2-1 . TRBV10-3 few TGTGCCACCGCCCGGGGGCTCAGTGACAATGAGCAGTTCTTC CATARGLSDNEQFF
TRBJ2-3 . TRBV10-3 . TGTGCCATCAGTGCAGGGGCCCAGCGCGCCTCATATGGGGACACGCAGTATTTT CAISAGAQRASYGDTQYF
TRBJ1-2 . TRBV30 . TGTGCCTGGAGTGTCGTAGGGGGTGGCTACACCTTC CAWSVVGGGYTF
TRBJ1-2 . TRBV20-1 . TGCAGTGCTTCGATTCAGTTGGGGGGCTACACCTTC CSASIQLGGYTF
TRBJ2-4 TRBD2 TRBV7-8 . TGTGCCGGCAGTAGCGGGGCCCGCGGGGCCAAAAACATTCGGTACTTC CAGSSGARGAKNIRYF
TRBJ1-2 TRBD1 TRBV3-1 few TGTGCCAGCAGCCAAGAGACGGGACAGTTTAATGGCTACACCTTC CASSQETGQFNGYTF
TRBJ2-4 TRBD2 TRBV7-2 . TGTGCCAGCAGCTTAACGGGACTAGCGGGAGGAGCCAAAAACATTCAGTACTTC CASSLTGLAGGAKNIQYF
TRBJ2-1 . TRBV3-1 . TGTGCCAGCATGGGAATAGCGGCTTCCTACAATGAGCAGTTCTTC CASMGIAASYNEQFF
TRBJ2-7 . TRBV3-1 few TGTGCCAGCAGCCAAGAGGTCGCGGGAAGCTCCTACGAGCAGTACTTC CASSQEVAGSSYEQYF
TRBJ2-3 TRBD2 TRBV7-2 few TGTGCCAGCAGCCGGCGACTAGCGGGCTCAGATACGCAGTATTTT CASSRRLAGSDTQYF
TRBJ2-5 . TRBV18 . TGTGCCAGCTCACCGGGGGAGCAAGAGACCCAGTACTTC CASSPGEQETQYF
TRBJ1-2 . TRBV28 many TGTGCCAGCAGTTTACAGCACGGCTACACCTTC CASSLQHGYTF
TRBJ1-4 . TRBV29-1 few TGCAGCGTTGAAGCCCGCACTGGACAGCTTCCAAAACTGTTTTTT CSVEARTGQLPKLFF
TRBJ2-7 . TRBV7-9 few TGTGCCAGCAGCTTAGAGCCAGCGGCCTACGAGCAGTACTTC CASSLEPAAYEQYF
TRBJ1-1 TRBD1 TRBV7-8 . TGTGCCAGCAGCTTAGGCCCGACAGGGATGAACACTGAAGCTTTCTTT CASSLGPTGMNTEAFF
TRBJ2-7 . TRBV13 once TGTGCCAGCAGTTTCCATTGGGGGAAAAACCCCTACGAGCAGTACTTC CASSFHWGKNPYEQYF
TRBJ2-5 TRBD2 TRBV20-1 . TGCAGTGCTGACCGCGGGACGGGACTAAATCAAGAGACCCAGTACTTC CSADRGTGLNQETQYF
TRBJ1-4 . TRBV10-3 . TGTGCCATCAGTGGCCCGGGGGCAGGTTGGGAAAAACTGTTTTTT CAISGPGAGWEKLFF
TRBJ2-3 . TRBV27 . TGTGCCAGCAGTTCGGGGGGCATGGCAGATACGCAGTATTTT CASSSGGMADTQYF
TRBJ2-1 . TRBV10-3 . TGTGCCATCGGTGGGACGGGCTCCTACAATGAGCAGTTCTTC CAIGGTGSYNEQFF
TRBJ2-5 . TRBV11-2 once TGTGCCAGCAGCCCCGGAACAGGGATTTTTCGGAATGAGCAGTACTTC CASSPGTGIFRNEQYF
TRBJ2-6 . TRBV21-1 few TGTGCCAGCAGCAGCGGACAGGAGATTCCTGGGGCCAACGTCCTGACTTTC CASSSGQEIPGANVLTF
TRBJ2-1 TRBD2 TRBV4-1 few TGCGCCAGCAGCCCGAACCTACTAGCGGGGCGGTACAATGAGCAGTTCTTC CASSPNLLAGRYNEQFF
TRBJ1-6 . TRBV6-5 . TGTGCCAGCAGTTACAAGCGGCAACCCCTCCACTTT CASSYKRQPLHF
TRBJ2-1 TRBD2 TRBV7-2 . TGTGCCAGCAGCCCCGGGACTAGTGGCTACGAGCAGTTCTTC CASSPGTSGYEQFF